The table lists the clone carrying this T cell receptor beta chain with a count of one. The sample comes from a study of cytomegalovirus exposure and HLA in healthy donors. Assay: immunoSEQ multiplex PCR; the TCRdb copy retains only in-frame clones and omits some. The repertoire has about 140,000 clones, more than 75% of them found once; the top ten carry 8.5% to 9.5%. V lost 0 bases and J lost 4, with 9 bases in between. Germline-derived CDR1 and CDR2 are SNHLY and FYNNEI. The CDR3 spans 14 residues. This clonotype was obtained from a man between 18 and 35 years old in good health and CMV-seropositive. Sequencing input: PBMCs. V and J are TRBV2 and TRBJ1-2; D unclear. This CDR3 reads CASSEAAGLYGYTF. CDR3 sequence (DNA): TGTGCCAGCAGTGAAGCGGCAGGCCTCTATGGCTACACCTTC.